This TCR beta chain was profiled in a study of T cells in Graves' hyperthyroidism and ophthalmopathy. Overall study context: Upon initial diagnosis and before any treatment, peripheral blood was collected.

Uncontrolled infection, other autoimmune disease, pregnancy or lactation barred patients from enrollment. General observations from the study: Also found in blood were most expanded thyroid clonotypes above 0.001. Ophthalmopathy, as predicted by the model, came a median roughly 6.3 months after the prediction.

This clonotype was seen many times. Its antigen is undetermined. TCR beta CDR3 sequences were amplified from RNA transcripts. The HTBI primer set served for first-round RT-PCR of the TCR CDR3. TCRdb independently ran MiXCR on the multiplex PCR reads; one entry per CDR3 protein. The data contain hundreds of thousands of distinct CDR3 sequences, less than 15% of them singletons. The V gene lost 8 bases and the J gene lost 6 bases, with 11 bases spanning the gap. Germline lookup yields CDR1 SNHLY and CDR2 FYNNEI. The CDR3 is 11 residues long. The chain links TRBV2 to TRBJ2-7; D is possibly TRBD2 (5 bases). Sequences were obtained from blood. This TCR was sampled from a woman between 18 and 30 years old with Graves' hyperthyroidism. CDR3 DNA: TGTGCCAGCGAGGGCGGCGTCGAGCAGTACTTC. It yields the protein CASEGGVEQYF. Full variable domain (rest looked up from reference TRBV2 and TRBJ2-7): EPEVTQTPSHQVTQMGQEVILRCVPISNHLYFYWYRQILGQKVEFLVSFYNNEISEKSEIFDDQFSVERPDGSNFTLKIRSTKLEDSAMYFCASEGGVEQYFGPGTRLTVT.